These 16 T cell receptor beta chains were sequenced from one sample in a study of identical twins. TCRdb re-called the 5' RACE reads with MiXCR, one entry per CDR3 protein. Counted here are about 150,000 distinct CDR3 sequences, around 3.6% occurring once; the ten biggest clones make up roughly 8%. Sequences were obtained from memory T cells sorted from blood. These receptors all come from a young man in good health.

A few counts support this clonotype. Just one base apart from a much larger clone, this may be a read error. The V call is TRBV27, the J call TRBJ2-1; 9 positions match TRBD2. This CDR3 is 16 amino acids long. After removal of 4 bases from V and 0 bases from J, the junction contained 4 bases not matched to a gene. CDR1 is MNHEY, CDR2 SMNVEV, per germline (reference sequence). The CDR3 reads CASSSSSGSSYNEQFF. The CDR3 nucleotides read TGTGCCAGCAGTTCGAGTAGCGGGAGCTCCTACAATGAGCAGTTCTTC.

This clonotype was counted many times. The genes are TRBV20-1 and TRBJ2-3, with TRBD1 identical over 7 bases. The germline gives CDR1 DFQATT, CDR2 SNEGSKA (reference sequence). The CDR3 covers 15 residues. Trimming cost V 0 bases and J 1 base; bases outside gene matches: 4. The chain's CDR3 is CSARDIGQGTDTQYF. The CDR3 DNA follows: TGCAGTGCTAGAGATATAGGACAGGGCACAGATACGCAGTATTTT.

This clonotype was recorded at least ten times. The gene calls are TRBV7-6 and TRBJ2-3; D ambiguous. CDR3 length: 12 residues. Germline CDR1 reads SGHVS; CDR2 reads FNYEAQ. Trimming shortened V by 1 base and J by 6 bases, and 5 bases separated the two germline ends. CDR3 DNA: TGTGCCAGCAGCTTAGATTTGGATACGCAGTATTTT. Its translation is CASSLDLDTQYF. The entire variable domain, with the rest obtained from reference TRBV7-6 and TRBJ2-3, is as follows: GAGVSQSPRYKVTKRGQDVALRCDPISGHVSLYWYRQALGQGPEFLTYFNYEAQQDKSGLPNDRFSAERPEGSISTLTIQRTEQRDSAMYRCASSLDLDTQYFGPGTRLTVL.

The chain carries TRBV5-8 and TRBJ2-7, with 13 bases fitting TRBD2. V lost 4 bases to trimming and J lost 5 bases; unmatched junction nucleotides: 6. CDR3 size: 15 residues. Germline values: CDR1 SGHTS, CDR2 YDEGEE. CDR3 DNA: TGTGCCAGCAGCATTCCGGGACTAGCGGGACACGAGCAGTACTTC. Protein: CASSIPGLAGHEQYF.

The CDR3 nucleotides are TGTGCCTTCACCACCTCGACTAGCGGGACGACCGGGGAGCTGTTTTTT. It specifies CAFTTSTSGTTGELFF. The chain couples TRBV30 to TRBJ2-2; 11 bases match TRBD2. There are 16 residues in the CDR3. J lost 5 bases, V lost 7 bases, and 12 bases had no gene match. In germline, CDR1 is GTSNPN, CDR2 SVGIG (reference sequence). The whole variable domain, filled in from reference TRBV30 and TRBJ2-2, reads SQTIHQWPATLVQPVGSPLSLECTVEGTSNPNLYWYRQAAGRGLQLLFYSVGIGQISSEVPQNLSASRPQDRQFILSSKKLLLSDSGFYLCAFTTSTSGTTGELFFGEGSRLTVL.

In this sample, this clonotype turned up many times. V and J are TRBV18 and TRBJ2-1; D may match TRBD1 or TRBD2 (5 bases each). Deletions cut 0 bases from V and 2 bases from J, with 17 bases between. The CDR3 has 18 residues. Germline CDR1 reads KGHSH; CDR2 reads LQKENI. CDR3 bases: TGTGCCAGCTCACCACCCGGCTGGGGGTCTACGGCCTACAATGAGCAGTTCTTC. Its translation is CASSPPGWGSTAYNEQFF.

This clonotype was seen repeatedly, ten times or more. The chain carries TRBV3-1 and TRBJ2-7; unclear D gene. Germline V CDR1 and CDR2: LGHDT, YNNKEL (reference sequence). The length of the CDR3 is 15 residues. The germline V and J ends were trimmed by 1 base and 0 bases, with 10 bases remaining between them. The CDR3, as DNA: TGTGCCAGCAGCCAAGTGGGCGGCAGCTCCTACGAGCAGTACTTC. It translates to CASSQVGGSSYEQYF.

This clonotype has at least ten counts. The chain combines TRBV7-9 with TRBJ2-2; D is possibly TRBD1 (8 bases). Germline V CDR1 and CDR2: SEHNR, FQNEAQ (reference sequence). The CDR3 spans 16 residues. The ends were cut back, 5 bases at V and 6 bases at J, with 19 bases in the middle. The DNA of the CDR3 is TGTGCCAGCAGCCCCTCCGGACAGGGAGGGGCCGGGGAGCTGTTTTTT. Amino acids: CASSPSGQGGAGELFF.

The sample holds a few counts of this clonotype. The CDR3 bases are TGTGCCATCAGTGAGAGTGCGGAACCCTGGGGAGCCTACGAGCAGTACTTC. The encoded protein is CAISESAEPWGAYEQYF. The genes are TRBV10-3 and TRBJ2-7; TRBD2 is a possible D gene (5 bases). Trimming shortened V by 2 bases and J by 2 bases, and 19 bases separated the two germline ends. The CDR3 covers 17 residues. Germline lookup yields CDR1 ENHRY and CDR2 SYGVKD.

This clonotype has ten or more counts. The chain carries TRBV7-8 and TRBJ1-2; no reliable D call. The CDR3 is 15 residues long. V dropped 1 base and J dropped 1 base, with 10 bases sitting between them. Germline CDR1 SGHVS, CDR2 FQNEAQ. This CDR3 reads CASSLGVLVNYGYTF. The CDR3 region has the DNA TGTGCCAGCAGCTTAGGGGTGCTTGTTAACTATGGCTACACCTTC.

This clonotype was observed a handful of times. This chain connects TRBV18 to TRBJ2-4; TRBD2 is a possible D gene (5 bases). CDR1 is KGHSH and CDR2 is LQKENI in the germline V gene. The V end lost 6 bases, the J end lost 8 bases, and 14 bases lay between the germline ends. The CDR3 sequence is 13 residues long. This CDR3 is CASSQATRDIQYF. The CDR3 DNA reads TGTGCCAGCTCCCAGGCCACTAGAGACATTCAGTACTTC.

This clonotype turned up a few times. This chain connects TRBV9 to TRBJ2-2; D perhaps matches TRBD2 (6 bases). CDR1 is SGDLS and CDR2 is YYNGEE in the germline V gene. CDR3 length: 17 amino acids. Trimming removed 0 bases from V and 3 bases from J, with 15 bases in between. The CDR3 DNA follows: TGTGCCAGCAGCGTAGATCGGGGAGCGGGCGACACCGGGGAGCTGTTTTTT. This sequence encodes CASSVDRGAGDTGELFF.

This clonotype was found many times. V is TRBV4-2 and J is TRBJ2-1; D ambiguous. CDR1 and CDR2 (germline): LGHNA, YNFKEQ. There are 14 residues in the CDR3. Trimming took off 5 bases at V and 5 bases at J, with 13 bases between the two ends. Written as DNA, the CDR3 is TGTGCCAGCAGCTCTGTAAGTTCGGACAATGAGCAGTTCTTC. Protein sequence: CASSSVSSDNEQFF.

This clonotype was seen repeatedly, ten times or more. The chain couples TRBV20-1 to TRBJ1-1, with 7 nucleotides matching TRBD1. The CDR3 has 15 amino acids. The V segment lost 3 bases and the J segment 5 bases; nucleotides outside the gene matches: 12. From germline, CDR1 is DFQATT and CDR2 SNEGSKA (reference sequence). CDR3 bases: TGCAGTGCTAGTAGAGGGGGCCAGGTGAGGACTGAAGCTTTCTTT. This gives the protein CSASRGGQVRTEAFF.

This clonotype was recorded many times. The chain joins TRBV7-9 to TRBJ2-7; 8 bases agree with TRBD1. This CDR3 comprises 13 residues. With 6 bases clipped from V and 5 bases from J, the junction kept 6 bases outside the gene matches. Per the germline V gene, CDR1 is SEHNR and CDR2 is FQNEAQ (reference sequence). The chain's CDR3 is CASRGTGRDEQYF. CDR3 DNA: TGTGCCAGCAGAGGGACAGGACGAGACGAGCAGTACTTC.

This clonotype was counted ten times or more. J is TRBJ1-6 and V is TRBV7-2, with a tentative D call TRBD1 (5 bases). In germline, CDR1 is SGHTA, CDR2 FQGNSA. The CDR3 is 12 residues long. Trimming shortened V by 3 bases and J by 13 bases, and 10 bases separated the two germline ends. This CDR3 reads CASSLARDPLHF. In DNA form, the CDR3 reads TGTGCCAGCAGCTTGGCCCGGGACCCCCTCCACTTT.